One and the same sample provided the 19 T cell receptor beta chains below, sequenced in a study of blood T cell repertoires in COVID-19 (dated by TCRdb to about 2020). Libraries came from the immunoSEQ multiplex PCR assay. TCRdb took over this immuneACCESS table, retaining in-frame rearrangements with V and J assigned. Such tables are incomplete; in checked studies, under half of the missing clones stem from an unresolved V gene, and the remainder is unexplained. The table for this sample lists some 200,000 clones; approximately 78% of them were counted only once. Clones ranked in the top ten supply about 12% of the sample. The sample comprised peripheral blood. These receptors all stem from a woman between 40 and 55 years old with acute or convalescent COVID-19.

This chain connects TRBV5-6 to TRBJ2-2, with D perhaps matching TRBD1 (6 bases). Germline V gene lookup returns CDR1 SGHDT and CDR2 YYEEEE. CDR3 length: 18 amino acids. Trimming cost V 3 bases and J 0 bases, with 18 bases left between them. The DNA for the CDR3 is TGTGCCAGCAGCTCCTGGTCGTGGGGGACACCGAACACCGGGGAGCTGTTTTTT. It codes for CASSSWSWGTPNTGELFF.

The chain recombines TRBV19 with TRBJ2-7; D possibly corresponds to TRBD1 (6 bases). Germline-derived CDR1 and CDR2 are LNHDA and SQIVND (reference sequence). This CDR3 has 14 amino acids. V lost 6 bases, J lost 3 bases, and 15 bases lay in between. The CDR3 DNA reads TGTGCCAGTAGGCCCCGACAGGCCAGCTACGAGCAGTACTTC. This gives the protein CASRPRQASYEQYF.

V and J are TRBV18 and TRBJ2-7; TRBD2 matches 9 bases. J lost 4 bases, V lost 3 bases, and 4 bases had no gene match. The germline V gene encodes CDR1 KGHSH and CDR2 LQKENI. The CDR3 is 14 amino acids. The CDR3 region has the DNA TGTGCCAGCTCACCTAGCGGGAGTACTTACGAGCAGTACTTC. It translates to CASSPSGSTYEQYF.

As concerns this clone: One end of the junction varies from germline; a read error may be responsible. The sample holds other DNA sequences that translate to the same CDR3. The rearrangement uses TRBV11-3 and TRBJ1-1; D may be TRBD1 (5 bases). CDR3 length: 13 residues. CDR1 SGHNT and CDR2 YENEEA come from the germline V gene. CDR3 sequence reads: CASSLRGFTEAFF. Here the CDR3 DNA reads TGTGCCAGCAGCTTAAGGGGTTTCACTGAAGCTTTCTTC.

The chain joins TRBV6-1 to TRBJ1-2; 10 bases are a match to TRBD1. CDR3 length: 18 amino acids. The V segment lost 0 bases and the J segment 4 bases; nucleotides outside the gene matches: 11. Germline V gene lookup returns CDR1 MNHNS and CDR2 SASEGT. Here the CDR3 DNA reads TGTGCCAGCAGTGAAGCGTCAGTACGTGGACAGGGGGGCTATGGCTACACCTTC. Translated, it gives CASSEASVRGQGGYGYTF.

The chain carries TRBV5-6 and TRBJ1-4, with D possibly being TRBD1 (5 bases). Germline values: CDR1 SGHDT, CDR2 YYEEEE. V lost 5 bases and J lost 7, with 15 bases in between. CDR3 length: 14 residues. The DNA of the CDR3 is TGTGCCAGCAGATGGGGCAGGGTGGGTGAAAAACTGTTTTTT. Translation: CASRWGRVGEKLFF.

V usage is TRBV12-5 and J usage is TRBJ2-1; 7 bases line up with TRBD1. Germline V CDR1 and CDR2: LGHNT, FRNRAP. The CDR3 contains 16 residues. Trimming cost V 5 bases and J 2 bases; bases outside gene matches: 9. As DNA, the CDR3 is TGTGCTAGTGGTGCGGCACAGGGACAGCCCTACAATGAGCAGTTCTTC. Amino acids: CASGAAQGQPYNEQFF.

The chain links TRBV6-5 to TRBJ2-2; a weak D match, TRBD2 (5 bases). In germline, CDR1 is MNHEY, CDR2 SVGAGI. V was shortened by 7 bases and J by 4 bases, with 10 bases between the two germline ends. The CDR3 is made up of 13 amino acids. The CDR3 nucleotides read TGTGCCAGCACGAGGACTTTCACCGGGGAGCTGTTTTTT. This encodes CASTRTFTGELFF.

The V gene is TRBV25-1, the J gene TRBJ1-1; the match to TRBD1 covers 8 bases. The CDR3 runs to 15 residues. The V gene's germline CDR1 is MGHDK and CDR2 SYGVNS. The V and J ends lost 5 bases and 0 bases, in that order; junction bases with no gene match: 5. CDR3 in DNA: TGTGCCAGCAGTCCGGGACAGGACATGAACACTGAAGCTTTCTTT. This gives the protein CASSPGQDMNTEAFF.

The rearrangement uses TRBV24-1 and TRBJ1-2; D perhaps matches TRBD1 (5 bases). V was pared by 4 bases and J by 4 bases, with 12 bases between. Germline values: CDR1 KGHDR, CDR2 SFDVKD. The CDR3 is made up of 14 amino acids. CDR3 in amino acids: CATSDNDRSYGYTF. CDR3 nucleotide sequence: TGTGCCACCAGTGACAACGACAGAAGCTATGGCTACACCTTC.

The chain has TRBV27 and TRBJ1-5; D is undetermined. Deletions cut 5 bases from V and 0 bases from J, with 11 bases between. The CDR3 covers 15 residues. CDR1 is MNHEY, CDR2 SMNVEV, per germline (reference sequence). DNA of the CDR3: TGTGCCAGCAGTCCCACCTATGGTAGCAATCAGCCCCAGCATTTT. Protein sequence: CASSPTYGSNQPQHF.

The genes are TRBV27 and TRBJ1-2; 7 bases agree with TRBD1. Per the germline V gene, CDR1 is MNHEY and CDR2 is SMNVEV (reference sequence). This CDR3 has 13 amino acids. Unmatched junction bases numbered 7, after V lost 8 bases and J lost 4 bases. CDR3 protein: CASGWGQFYGYTF. CDR3 DNA sequence: TGTGCCAGCGGCTGGGGACAGTTCTATGGCTACACCTTC.

The chain links TRBV2 to TRBJ2-1; weak D call: TRBD1 (5 bases). The CDR3 runs 13 residues. Germline assignment: CDR1 SNHLY and CDR2 FYNNEI. The V and J ends lost 6 bases and 4 bases respectively, with 10 bases between them. The CDR3, as DNA: TGTGCCAGCAGCTTAGGGGAATACAATGAGCAGTTCTTC. Translation: CASSLGEYNEQFF.

The chain is built from TRBV6-2 or TRBV6-3 and TRBJ2-2; 9 nucleotides agree with TRBD1. CDR1 is MNHEY, CDR2 SVGEGT, per germline. Losses at the gene ends were 6 bases for V and 6 bases for J; bases not matched to a gene: 5. This CDR3 spans 14 amino acids. In DNA form, the CDR3 reads TGTGCCAGCAGCCTCCACAGGGGGCCCGGGGAGCTGTTTTTT. It codes for CASSLHRGPGELFF.

This clone came up once. The gene calls are TRBV3-1 (or the pseudogene TRBV3-2) and TRBJ2-5; D gene unclear. CDR1 is LGHDT and CDR2 is YNNKEL in the germline V gene (reference sequence). Trimming stripped 2 bases from V and 2 bases from J, with 9 bases between. The length of the CDR3 is 14 residues. The CDR3 is CASSQLSSQETQYF. For the CDR3, the DNA is TGTGCCAGCAGCCAATTGTCCAGTCAAGAGACCCAGTACTTC.

The V and J genes are TRBV3-1 (or the pseudogene TRBV3-2) and TRBJ2-2; D is perhaps TRBD1 (5 bases). The germline V gene encodes CDR1 LGHDT and CDR2 YNNKEL (reference sequence). The CDR3 loop spans 14 amino acids. V was clipped by 5 bases and J by 5 bases, with 12 bases between them. The CDR3 bases are TGTGCCAGCAGCACCATACCAGGGACCGGGGAGCTGTTTTTT. This codes for CASSTIPGTGELFF.

V is TRBV27 and J is TRBJ2-5; perhaps TRBD1 as D (5 bases). The CDR3 length is 16 residues. The germline gives CDR1 MNHEY, CDR2 SMNVEV (reference sequence). Trimming cost V 0 bases and J 2 bases, with 13 bases left between them. This chain's CDR3 is CASSLSWGFGQETQYF. CDR3 nucleotide sequence: TGTGCCAGCAGTTTATCCTGGGGCTTCGGACAAGAGACCCAGTACTTC.

This clone was counted once. The chain employs TRBV28 and TRBJ2-2, with TRBD1 matching over 7 bases. The CDR3 runs 14 residues. The germline V gene has CDR1 MDHEN and CDR2 SYDVKM. The V segment lost 8 bases and the J segment 3 bases; nucleotides outside the gene matches: 6. For the CDR3, the DNA is TGTGCCAGCGAACAGGGGCGGGACACCGGGGAGCTGTTTTTT. It translates to CASEQGRDTGELFF. Full variable domain (remainder filled in from reference TRBV28 and TRBJ2-2): DVKVTQSSRYLVKRTGEKVFLECVQDMDHENMFWYRQDPGLGLRLIYFSYDVKMKEKGDIPEGYSVSREKKERFSLILESASTNQTSMYLCASEQGRDTGELFFGEGSRLTVL.

V is TRBV5-1 and J is TRBJ2-1, with 10 bases identical to TRBD1. This CDR3 is built from 15 residues. V trimming: 0 bases; J trimming: 6 bases; junction bases outside the gene matches: 3. Germline-derived CDR1 and CDR2 are SGHRS and YFSETQ. In DNA, the CDR3 is TGCGCCAGCAGCTTGGTGACAGGGGGCTTCAATGAGCAGTTCTTC. As protein: CASSLVTGGFNEQFF.